The 14 T cell receptor beta chains presented below share a single source sample, sequenced in a study of cytomegalovirus exposure and HLA in healthy donors. The PCR made use of 60 Vbeta and 13 Jbeta primers. Here immunoSEQ multiplex PCR was the method, and the copy in TCRdb shows in-frame clones only, minus some. The sample gives some 130,000 clones, around four fifths of which show up once; 1.5% is in the top ten. The sequenced material came from PBMCs. The receptor source for this set is a female donor in good health and CMV-seronegative.

Of note for this clone: Additional DNA sequences in this sample encode the identical CDR3. The V call is TRBV9, the J call TRBJ2-5; TRBD2 aligns across 7 bases. Germline V gives CDR1 SGDLS, CDR2 YYNGEE. The CDR3 is 15 residues long. V shed 2 bases and J 5 bases; nucleotides not matched to a gene: 9. The chain's CDR3 is CASSVAGGIGETQYF. The CDR3 DNA follows: TGTGCCAGCAGCGTCGCCGGGGGGATTGGGGAGACCCAGTACTTC.

Note on this clone: Other DNA sequences within the sample encode an identical CDR3. V gene TRBV29-1 combines with J gene TRBJ1-1; D is unclear. The CDR3 extends over 12 amino acids. Germline V gene lookup returns CDR1 SQVTM and CDR2 ANQGSEA. V was shortened by 7 bases and J by 1 base, with 10 bases between the two germline ends. CDR3 nucleotides: TGCAGCGCCCGACGCGGGAACACTGAAGCTTTCTTT. Amino acids: CSARRGNTEAFF.

This clone has more than one count but fewer than ten. J is TRBJ1-1 and V is TRBV7-9, with a weak D call TRBD1 (5 bases). The CDR3 spans 15 residues. With 2 bases removed from V and 0 bases from J, the gap between germline ends came to 10 bases. The germline V gene encodes CDR1 SEHNR and CDR2 FQNEAQ (reference sequence). CDR3 bases: TGTGCCAGCAGCTTAAGGGGTCTGATGAACACTGAAGCTTTCTTT. Translated: CASSLRGLMNTEAFF.

The chain is built from TRBV2 and TRBJ2-3, with a tentative D call TRBD1 (6 bases). This CDR3 spans 13 amino acids. V lost 8 bases and J 4 bases, leaving 13 bases between the germline ends. Germline V gene lookup returns CDR1 SNHLY and CDR2 FYNNEI. The CDR3 reads CASGLWGPDTQYF. The CDR3 DNA is TGTGCCAGCGGTTTGTGGGGGCCAGATACGCAGTATTTT. Filled out from reference TRBV2 and TRBJ2-3, the complete variable domain reads EPEVTQTPSHQVTQMGQEVILRCVPISNHLYFYWYRQILGQKVEFLVSFYNNEISEKSEIFDDQFSVERPDGSNFTLKIRSTKLEDSAMYFCASGLWGPDTQYFGPGTRLTVL.

The CDR3 region has the DNA TGTGCCAGCAGTGAGAGGATCTGGCGTGAAAAACTGTTTTTT. Residues: CASSERIWREKLFF. The chain links TRBV5-6 to TRBJ1-4; D gene uncertain. Looked up from germline, CDR1 is SGHDT and CDR2 is YYEEEE. This CDR3 has 14 residues. V was trimmed by 5 bases and J by 7 bases, leaving 15 bases between them.

The chain uses TRBV30 and TRBJ1-2; unclear D gene. Trimming removed 0 bases from V and 8 bases from J, with 10 bases in between. This CDR3 is built from 12 residues. CDR1 and CDR2 from the germline V gene are GTSNPN and SVGIG (reference sequence). The CDR3 nucleotides read TGTGCCTGGAGTGTAAGTCTCGGGGGCTACACCTTC. Its translation: CAWSVSLGGYTF.

V usage is TRBV9 and J usage is TRBJ2-7; 7 bases align to TRBD2. Germline V gene sequence: CDR1 SGDLS, CDR2 YYNGEE. The CDR3 totals 14 residues. V lost 3 bases to trimming and J lost 1 base; unmatched junction nucleotides: 4. In DNA form, the CDR3 reads TGTGCCAGCAGCGCCGGGACTACTTCCTACGAGCAGTACTTC. Translating it yields CASSAGTTSYEQYF.

The V call is TRBV7-8, the J call TRBJ1-1; no definite D call. Germline assignment: CDR1 SGHVS and CDR2 FQNEAQ. The V end lost 4 bases, the J end lost 1 base, and 7 bases lay between the germline ends. The CDR3 spans 13 residues. Here the CDR3 DNA reads TGTGCCAGCAGCTCTCACAGGAACACTGAAGCTTTCTTT. Protein: CASSSHRNTEAFF.

The chain links TRBV19 to TRBJ2-5; TRBD2 matches at 8 bases. V lost 8 bases to trimming and J lost 3 bases; unmatched junction nucleotides: 8. Germline V gives CDR1 LNHDA, CDR2 SQIVND (reference sequence). This CDR3 has 14 residues. CDR3 DNA sequence: TGTGCCAGTGCCCGACTAGCGTCAAAAGAGACCCAGTACTTC. Translating gives CASARLASKETQYF.

This clone was found a few times. This rearrangement joins TRBV4-2 to TRBJ1-4; a weak D match, TRBD1 (5 bases). The germline gives CDR1 LGHNA, CDR2 YNFKEQ. With 3 bases removed from V and 7 bases from J, the gap between germline ends came to 18 bases. The CDR3 is made up of 16 amino acids. CDR3 DNA: TGTGCCAGCAGCCAGGCCGGGACGGGAGGCGCTGAAAAACTGTTTTTT. Encoded protein: CASSQAGTGGAEKLFF.

The chain carries TRBV25-1 and TRBJ1-2; D is possibly TRBD1 (6 bases). This CDR3 comprises 13 residues. Germline V gives CDR1 MGHDK, CDR2 SYGVNS. Trimming removed 6 bases at V and 0 bases at J, with 8 bases between. The CDR3 region has the DNA TGTGCCAGCAGCAGGACAGCTAACTATGGCTACACCTTC. Translated: CASSRTANYGYTF.

The rearrangement links TRBV11-1 to TRBJ2-5, with a possible D match to TRBD1 (5 bases). V dropped 5 bases and J dropped 7 bases, with 17 bases sitting between them. Looked up from germline, CDR1 is SGHAT and CDR2 is FQDESV (reference sequence). The length of the CDR3 is 14 residues. Written as DNA, the CDR3 is TGTGCCAGCAGCCCAGTTGCCCTCCAGGGGACCCAGTACTTC. Its protein product is CASSPVALQGTQYF.

The rearrangement joins TRBV27 to TRBJ1-1; D uncertain. Trimming took 6 bases from V and 4 from J, leaving 15 bases between them. This CDR3 is 14 amino acids long. Germline values: CDR1 MNHEY, CDR2 SMNVEV (reference sequence). This CDR3 reads CASSLDPRSTEAFF. As DNA, the CDR3 is TGTGCCAGCAGCCTCGACCCCAGGTCCACTGAAGCTTTCTTT.

The chain couples TRBV9 to TRBJ2-7; 13 bases map to TRBD2. This CDR3 has 15 amino acids. The V and J ends lost 5 bases and 6 bases, in that order; junction bases with no gene match: 8. Germline CDR1 is SGDLS and CDR2 is YYNGEE. The CDR3 DNA reads as TGTGCCAGCAGTTCCGGACTAGCGGGAGCCGCCGAGCAGTACTTC. Its translation: CASSSGLAGAAEQYF. Drawing the rest from reference TRBV9 and TRBJ2-7, the complete variable domain is DSGVTQTPKHLITATGQRVTLRCSPRSGDLSVYWYQQSLDQGLQFLIQYYNGEERAKGNILERFSAQQFPDLHSELNLSSLELGDSALYFCASSSGLAGAAEQYFGPGTRLTVT.